The present TCR beta chain was sequenced within a study of shared clonotypes between healthy human individuals. Study overall: There were three CD4 naive, three CD4 memory, two CD8 naive and one CD8 memory plates per donor.

The V end was cut by 3 bases, the J end by 2 bases, with 11 bases between. Germline CDR1 SGHDN, CDR2 FVKESK. The CDR3 sequence is 14 residues long. As concerns this clone: Its cognate antigen is unknown.

A split of CD4+ cells into CD45RA+ naive and CD45RA-negative memory subsets was performed. Original processing notes: ImmunoSEQ only sent back junction sequences with no quality scores, so filtering was done differently. Clones were sequenced by immunoSEQ multiplex PCR, and TCRdb holds only the in-frame ones, with some missing. V and J calls and clone size are given by that table; D and trimming were obtained from the DNA. The sample has around 2.5 million clones, 93% seen once. Study-level findings and limits: Generation probabilities were higher for clonotypes shared across all four sorted-subset donors than for unshared ones.

The origin of this receptor is a man younger than 30 in good health. Some clones in this sample may be carry-over from other donors' samples. The chain is built from TRBV14 and TRBJ2-7; D may be TRBD1 or TRBD2 (5 bases each). Material for sequencing was naive CD4+ T cells from PBMCs. Subset reported: CD45RA+ positively selected. CDR3 DNA sequence: TGTGCCAGCAGCCAGTTCCGGGGACCCTACGAGCAGTACTTC. This gives the protein CASSQFRGPYEQYF. Based on the CDR3 plus reference TRBV14 and TRBJ2-7, the full variable domain is EAGVTQFPSHSVIEKGQTVTLRCDPISGHDNLYWYRRVMGKEIKFLLHFVKESKQDESGMPNNRFLAERTGGTYSTLKVQPAELEDSGVYFCASSQFRGPYEQYFGPGTRLTVT.